These 24 T cell receptor beta chains share one sample of origin, sequenced in a study of T-cell memory formation after mild COVID-19. TCRdb ran MiXCR on the 5' RACE reads and lists one entry per CDR3 protein. The sample records about 350,000 distinct CDR3 sequences, approximately 22% being singletons. The source material was PBMCs or a T cell subset sorted from them (not recorded which). These receptors came from a man aged 18 to 30 who had mild COVID-19 (a few samples of this study predate the infection). Cell type and time point are not known.

This clonotype has a count of ten or more. The V gene is TRBV5-1, the J gene TRBJ2-4; D possibly corresponds to TRBD1 (5 bases). V gave up 5 bases and J gave up 3 bases, with 15 bases separating them. Germline V gene lookup returns CDR1 SGHRS and CDR2 YFSETQ. The CDR3 extends over 15 amino acids. For the CDR3, the DNA is TGCGCCAGCAGGGCAACAGGAAGTGGCAAAAACATTCAGTACTTC. Translating gives CASRATGSGKNIQYF.

The chain carries TRBV19 and TRBJ1-5; TRBD1 might be the D (6 bases). Looked up from germline, CDR1 is LNHDA and CDR2 is SQIVND (reference sequence). CDR3 length equals 15 residues. Trimming removed 7 bases from V and 0 bases from J, with 13 bases in between. DNA of the CDR3: TGTGCCAGTAACTCTCGAGGGGGTAGCAATCAGCCCCAGCATTTT. It yields the protein CASNSRGGSNQPQHF.

The chain has TRBV5-5 and TRBJ1-1; a possible D gene is TRBD1 (6 bases). The CDR3 extends over 14 amino acids. The V gene lost 0 bases and the J gene lost 12 bases, with 18 bases spanning the gap. Germline assignment: CDR1 SGHKS and CDR2 YYEKEE (reference sequence). CDR3 in DNA: TGTGCCAGCAGCTTGGGATTCAGGGGAAGTGGAACTTTCTTT. It encodes CASSLGFRGSGTFF. The full variable domain, with the rest looked up from reference TRBV5-5 and TRBJ1-1, is DAGVTQSPTHLIKTRGQQVTLRCSPISGHKSVSWYQQVLGQGPQFIFQYYEKEERGRGNFPDRFSARQFPNYSSELNVNALLLGDSALYLCASSLGFRGSGTFFGQGTRLTVV.

This clonotype was observed at least ten times. V and J are TRBV7-2 and TRBJ2-5; the D is unclear. V was trimmed by 4 bases and J by 5 bases, leaving 14 bases between them. The CDR3 sequence is 14 residues long. CDR1 is SGHTA, CDR2 FQGNSA, per germline. In DNA, the CDR3 is TGTGCCAGCAGCTACCGATTTGGGTCGGAGACCCAGTACTTC. This sequence encodes CASSYRFGSETQYF.

V and J are TRBV10-3 and TRBJ1-1; TRBD1 is a possible D gene (5 bases). Germline V gene lookup returns CDR1 ENHRY and CDR2 SYGVKD. V was shortened by 6 bases and J by 5 bases, with 13 bases between the two germline ends. The CDR3 spans 13 residues. The CDR3 nucleotides are TGTGCCATCAGGGGGACTCAAGAAACTGAAGCTTTCTTT. Its protein product is CAIRGTQETEAFF.

This clonotype came up many times. The chain recombines TRBV27 with TRBJ1-5; a weak D match, TRBD1 (5 bases). Germline loops: CDR1 MNHEY, CDR2 SMNVEV (reference sequence). This CDR3 comprises 13 residues. Trimming stripped 8 bases from V and 1 base from J, with 9 bases between. DNA for the CDR3: TGTGCCAGCGTCGGGGCCAGCAATCAGCCCCAGCATTTT. Translation: CASVGASNQPQHF.

This clonotype was detected only a few times. The chain couples TRBV11-2 to TRBJ2-3, with TRBD1 matching over 7 bases. Looked up from germline, CDR1 is SGHAT and CDR2 is FQNNGV. V lost 5 bases, J lost 5 bases, and 16 bases stayed unmatched. The CDR3 sequence is 17 residues long. This chain's CDR3 is CASSRRIDRVAEDTQYF. In DNA, the CDR3 is TGTGCCAGCAGCCGCCGAATTGACAGGGTGGCCGAAGATACGCAGTATTTT.

The chain employs TRBV19 and TRBJ1-5; TRBD1 matches at 8 bases. The CDR3 is 19 amino acids. J lost 3 bases, V lost 2 bases, and 15 bases had no gene match. CDR1 and CDR2 from the germline V gene are LNHDA and SQIVND (reference sequence). The CDR3 DNA reads TGTGCCAGTAGTATACCCCAGAAATGGCCAGGGGGCTACAATCAGCCCCAGCATTTT. This translates into CASSIPQKWPGGYNQPQHF.

The gene calls are TRBV12-3 or TRBV12-4 and TRBJ1-1, with D unresolved. V was clipped by 6 bases and J by 3 bases, with 11 bases between them. The CDR3 spans 13 residues. The CDR3 nucleotides are TGTGCCAGCAGCATCCGTTGGGACACTGAAGCTTTCTTT. It is translated as CASSIRWDTEAFF.

This clonotype was counted many times. This chain uses TRBV12-3 or TRBV12-4 with TRBJ2-3; TRBD1 or TRBD2 may be the D gene (6 bases each). Trimming took 6 bases from V and 6 from J, leaving 16 bases between them. The CDR3 consists of 14 residues. The CDR3 coding sequence is TGTGCCAGCAGCCTCGGGGGCCCCATGGATACGCAGTATTTT. This sequence encodes CASSLGGPMDTQYF.

This clonotype has more than one count but fewer than ten. The gene calls are TRBV7-9 and TRBJ2-1, with D hard to call. CDR3 length: 14 amino acids. Deletions cut 5 bases from V and 9 bases from J, with 17 bases between. Per the germline V gene, CDR1 is SEHNR and CDR2 is FQNEAQ (reference sequence). CDR3 DNA: TGTGCCAGCAGCCATAATACTAATTCTGGTGAGCAGTTCTTC. Translated, it gives CASSHNTNSGEQFF.

This clonotype has more than one count but fewer than ten. The chain recombines TRBV7-2 with TRBJ2-7, with D unclear. V lost 6 bases, J lost 2 bases, and 11 bases lay in between. The CDR3 is 13 amino acids. Per germline, CDR1 SGHTA and CDR2 FQGNSA. In nucleotides, the CDR3 is TGTGCCAGCAGTTATACAGTAGCCTACGAGCAGTACTTC. Encoded protein: CASSYTVAYEQYF. The full variable domain, its missing parts supplied by reference TRBV7-2 and TRBJ2-7, is GAGVSQSPSNKVTEKGKDVELRCDPISGHTALYWYRQSLGQGLEFLIYFQGNSAPDKSGLPSDRFSAERTGGSVSTLTIQRTQQEDSAVYLCASSYTVAYEQYFGPGTRLTVT.

This clonotype appeared a few times. This rearrangement joins TRBV20-1 to TRBJ2-3; TRBD2 matches 11 bases. Germline V gene sequence: CDR1 DFQATT, CDR2 SNEGSKA (reference sequence). This CDR3 region has 16 residues. V gave up 3 bases and J gave up 3 bases; unmatched junction bases: 8. CDR3 amino acids: CSARGPLAGATDTQYF. CDR3 sequence (DNA): TGCAGTGCTAGGGGACCACTAGCGGGGGCAACAGATACGCAGTATTTT.

This clonotype was counted only a few times. The rearrangement joins TRBV9 to TRBJ1-6, with 9 positions matching TRBD1. CDR3 length: 13 residues. With V trimmed by 3 bases and J by 8 bases, 0 bases remained unmatched. Germline V gene lookup returns CDR1 SGDLS and CDR2 YYNGEE. CDR3 region: CASSGTGDSPLHF. The CDR3 coding sequence is TGTGCCAGCAGCGGGACAGGGGATTCACCCCTCCACTTT.

This clonotype was counted a few times. The chain recombines TRBV7-8 with TRBJ2-1; 8 nucleotides match TRBD1. This CDR3 comprises 15 residues. V lost 4 bases to trimming and J lost 7 bases; unmatched junction nucleotides: 9. The germline V gene encodes CDR1 SGHVS and CDR2 FQNEAQ. CDR3 coding DNA: TGTGCCAGCAGCTCCGACAGGGGAGGATTAAATGAGCAGTTCTTC. Its translation is CASSSDRGGLNEQFF.

The V and J genes are TRBV5-4 and TRBJ2-7; a weak D match, TRBD2 (5 bases). CDR3 length: 14 residues. V lost 2 bases and J 3 bases, leaving 12 bases between the germline ends. The germline CDR1 and CDR2 sequences are SGHNT and YYREEE (reference sequence). This CDR3 reads CASSFRPEVYEQYF. The CDR3 nucleotides read TGTGCCAGCAGCTTTCGGCCGGAGGTCTACGAGCAGTACTTC.

To note about this clonotype: This may be a read error, as it is one base from a much larger clone. The CDR3 DNA reads TGTGCCAGCAGATCCTGGGAGACCCAGTACTTC. Its protein is CASRSWETQYF. The chain joins TRBV28 to TRBJ2-5; no clear D. CDR3 length: 11 residues. Trimming shortened V by 6 bases and J by 5 bases, and 7 bases separated the two germline ends. Germline lookup yields CDR1 MDHEN and CDR2 SYDVKM.

The CDR3 DNA is TGTGCCAGCAGCTCTCCCTCGAACCTAGAGCACAATGAGCAGTTCTTC. Protein sequence: CASSSPSNLEHNEQFF. The chain has TRBV7-2 and TRBJ2-1; no clear D gene. V shed 4 bases and J shed 5 bases, with 18 bases lying between them. The CDR3 has 16 residues. Germline CDR1 and CDR2: SGHTA and FQGNSA.

This clonotype was detected ten times or more. As DNA, the CDR3 is TGCGCCAGCAGCTTGGCGGAATTTTCCTACAATGAGCAGTTCTTC. Its protein is CASSLAEFSYNEQFF. J is TRBJ2-1 and V is TRBV5-1, with D unclear. Trimming removed 0 bases from V and 1 base from J, with 8 bases in between. Germline CDR1 is SGHRS and CDR2 is YFSETQ. This CDR3 has 15 residues.

The genes are TRBV5-6 and TRBJ1-5; D perhaps matches TRBD1 (6 bases). The CDR3 is made up of 15 amino acids. Germline V CDR1 and CDR2: SGHDT, YYEEEE. Trimming took off 0 bases at V and 4 bases at J, with 11 bases between the two ends. CDR3 nucleotides: TGTGCCAGCAGCTTGGCCGGGGGCCTTAATCAGCCCCAGCATTTT. Translating it yields CASSLAGGLNQPQHF.

This clonotype has just a few counts. This chain uses TRBV10-3 with TRBJ2-2, with D uncertain. CDR3 length: 13 amino acids. Germline V gene sequence: CDR1 ENHRY, CDR2 SYGVKD. Trimming left V 10 bases short and J 4 bases short, with 13 bases between. CDR3 amino acids: CATRTSGTGELFF. The DNA for the CDR3 is TGTGCCACCCGGACCAGTGGCACCGGGGAGCTGTTTTTT.

This clonotype was found a few times. This chain uses TRBV23-1 with TRBJ1-6; 7 nucleotides match TRBD1. TRBV23-1 is an open reading frame whose function is uncertain. This CDR3 is built from 15 residues. Losses at the gene ends were 2 bases for V and 10 bases for J; bases not matched to a gene: 8. The CDR3 coding sequence is TGCGCCAGCAGTCAACTACGGACAGGTGGCTCACCCCTCCACTTT. It specifies CASSQLRTGGSPLHF.

This chain links TRBV28 with TRBJ2-7, with 9 bases lining up with TRBD1. The CDR3 length is 13 residues. J lost 3 bases, V lost 3 bases, and 0 bases had no gene match. CDR1 is MDHEN and CDR2 is SYDVKM in the germline V gene. CDR3 nucleotides: TGTGCCAGCAGTTTGACAGGGGGCTACGAGCAGTACGTC. This sequence encodes CASSLTGGYEQYV.

This clonotype was seen a handful of times. J is TRBJ2-2 and V is TRBV11-2; weak D call: TRBD2 (7 bases). The CDR3 runs 17 residues. The germline V gene has CDR1 SGHAT and CDR2 FQNNGV. Trimming removed 0 bases from V and 5 bases from J, with 16 bases in between. In nucleotides, the CDR3 is TGTGCCAGCAGCTTAGAGCTTCGGGGGGCGAGGACCGGGGAGCTGTTTTTT. It encodes CASSLELRGARTGELFF.